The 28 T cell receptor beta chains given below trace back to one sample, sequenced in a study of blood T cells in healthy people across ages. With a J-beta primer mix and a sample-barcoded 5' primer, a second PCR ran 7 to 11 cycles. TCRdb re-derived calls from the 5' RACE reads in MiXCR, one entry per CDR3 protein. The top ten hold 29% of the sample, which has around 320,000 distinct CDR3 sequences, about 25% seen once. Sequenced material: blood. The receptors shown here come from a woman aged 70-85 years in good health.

The CDR3 reads CSARGQGNTYEQYF. The CDR3 DNA is TGCAGTGCTAGGGGACAGGGAAACACCTACGAGCAGTACTTC. This chain links TRBV20-1 with TRBJ2-7; the match to TRBD1 covers 9 bases. The junction had 5 bases not matched to a gene; V was cut back by 3 bases and J by 2 bases. Germline CDR1 is DFQATT and CDR2 is SNEGSKA (reference sequence). The CDR3 runs to 14 residues.

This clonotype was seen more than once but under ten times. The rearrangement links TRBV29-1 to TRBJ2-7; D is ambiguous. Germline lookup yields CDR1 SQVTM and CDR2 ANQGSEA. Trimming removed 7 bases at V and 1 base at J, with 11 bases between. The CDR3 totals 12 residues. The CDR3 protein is CSATTSSYEQYF. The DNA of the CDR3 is TGCAGCGCGACGACAAGTTCCTACGAGCAGTACTTC.

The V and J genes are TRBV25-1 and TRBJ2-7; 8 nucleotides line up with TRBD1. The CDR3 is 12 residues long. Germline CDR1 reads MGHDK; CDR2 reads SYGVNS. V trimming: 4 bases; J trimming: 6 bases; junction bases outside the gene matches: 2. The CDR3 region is CASSATGVEQYF. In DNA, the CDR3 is TGTGCCAGCAGTGCGACAGGGGTCGAGCAGTACTTC.

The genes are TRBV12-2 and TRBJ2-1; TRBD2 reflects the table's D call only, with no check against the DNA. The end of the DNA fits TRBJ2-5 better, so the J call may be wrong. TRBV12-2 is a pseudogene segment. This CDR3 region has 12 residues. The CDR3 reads CASRSRRETQYF. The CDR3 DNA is TGTGCAAGTCGCTCAAGACGGGAGACCCAGTACTTC.

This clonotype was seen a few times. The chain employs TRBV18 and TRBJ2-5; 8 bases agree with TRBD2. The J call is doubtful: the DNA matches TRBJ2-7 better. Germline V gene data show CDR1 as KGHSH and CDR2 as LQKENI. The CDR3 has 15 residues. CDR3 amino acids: CASSGGAGVPYEQYF. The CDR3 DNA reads TGTGCCAGCTCAGGGGGAGCGGGAGTCCCGTACGAGCAGTACTTC.

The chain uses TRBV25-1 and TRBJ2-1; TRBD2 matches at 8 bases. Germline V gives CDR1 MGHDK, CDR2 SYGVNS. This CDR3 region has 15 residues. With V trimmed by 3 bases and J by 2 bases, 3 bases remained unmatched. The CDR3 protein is CASSDTSGTYNEQFF. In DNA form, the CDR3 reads TGTGCCAGCAGTGACACTAGCGGAACCTACAATGAGCAGTTCTTC.

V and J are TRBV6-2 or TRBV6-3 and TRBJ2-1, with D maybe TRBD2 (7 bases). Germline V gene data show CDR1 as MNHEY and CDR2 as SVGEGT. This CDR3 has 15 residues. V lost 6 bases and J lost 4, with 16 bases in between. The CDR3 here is CASSPQAGQYNEQFF. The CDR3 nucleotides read TGTGCCAGCAGCCCGCAAGCGGGACAATACAATGAGCAGTTCTTC.

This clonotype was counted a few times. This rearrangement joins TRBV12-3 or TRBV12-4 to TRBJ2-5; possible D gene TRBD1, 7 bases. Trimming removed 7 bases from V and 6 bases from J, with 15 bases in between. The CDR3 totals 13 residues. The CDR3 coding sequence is TGTGCCAGCAACAACAGGGGAGGACAGACCCAGTACTTC. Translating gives CASNNRGGQTQYF.

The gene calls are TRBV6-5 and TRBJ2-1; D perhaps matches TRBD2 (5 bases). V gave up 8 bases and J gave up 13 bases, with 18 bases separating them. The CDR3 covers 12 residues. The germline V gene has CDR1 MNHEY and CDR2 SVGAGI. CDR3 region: CASGSSFGEQFF. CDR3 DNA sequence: TGTGCCAGCGGGAGCAGTTTCGGTGAACAGTTCTTC.

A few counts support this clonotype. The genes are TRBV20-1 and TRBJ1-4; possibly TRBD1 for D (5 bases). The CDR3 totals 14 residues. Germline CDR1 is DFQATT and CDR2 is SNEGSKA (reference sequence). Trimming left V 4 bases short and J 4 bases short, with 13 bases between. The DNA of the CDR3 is TGCAGTGCTACCCCCGGGGGACGTAATGAAAAACTGTTTTTT. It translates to CSATPGGRNEKLFF.

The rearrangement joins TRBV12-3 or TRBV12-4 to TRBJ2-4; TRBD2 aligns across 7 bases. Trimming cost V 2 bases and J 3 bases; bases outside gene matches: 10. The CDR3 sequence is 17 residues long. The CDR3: CASSLYPAGDGKNIQYF. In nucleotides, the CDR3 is TGTGCCAGCAGTTTATATCCTGCGGGAGACGGCAAAAACATTCAGTACTTC.

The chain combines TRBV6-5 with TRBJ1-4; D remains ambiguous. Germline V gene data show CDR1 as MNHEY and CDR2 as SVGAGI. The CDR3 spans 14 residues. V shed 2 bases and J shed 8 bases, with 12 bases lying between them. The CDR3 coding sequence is TGTGCCAGCAGTTACCGGGGAATAGGAGAAAAACTGTTTTTT. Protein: CASSYRGIGEKLFF.

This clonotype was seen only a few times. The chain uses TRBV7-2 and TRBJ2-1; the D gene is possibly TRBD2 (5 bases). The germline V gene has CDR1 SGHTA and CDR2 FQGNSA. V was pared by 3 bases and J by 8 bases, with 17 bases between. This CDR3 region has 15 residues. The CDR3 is CASSFSGLPLDEQFF. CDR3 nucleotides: TGTGCCAGCAGCTTTTCGGGGTTACCTTTGGATGAGCAGTTCTTC.

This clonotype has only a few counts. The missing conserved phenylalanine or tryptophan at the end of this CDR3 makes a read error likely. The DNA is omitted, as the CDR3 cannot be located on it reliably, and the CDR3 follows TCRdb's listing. This CDR3 is CASSERPGPSSAII. The gene calls are TRBV6-1 and TRBJ2-5; TRBD1 reflects the table's D call only, with no check against the DNA. Germline lookup yields CDR1 MNHNS and CDR2 SASEGT. The CDR3 spans 14 amino acids, including both terminal residues.

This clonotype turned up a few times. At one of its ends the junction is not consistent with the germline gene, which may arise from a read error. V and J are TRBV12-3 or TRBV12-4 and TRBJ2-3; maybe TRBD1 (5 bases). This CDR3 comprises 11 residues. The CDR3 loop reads CASSFRGGRKF. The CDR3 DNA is TGTGCCAGCAGTTTTAGGGGCGGCCGAAAATTT.

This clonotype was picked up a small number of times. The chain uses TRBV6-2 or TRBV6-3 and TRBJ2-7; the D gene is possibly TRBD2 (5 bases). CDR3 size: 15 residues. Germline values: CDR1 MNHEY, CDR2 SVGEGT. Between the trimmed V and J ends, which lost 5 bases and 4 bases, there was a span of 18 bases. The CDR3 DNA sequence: TGTGCCAGCAGTAAACAGCCCCAGTCGGGATACGAGCAGTACTTC. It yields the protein CASSKQPQSGYEQYF.

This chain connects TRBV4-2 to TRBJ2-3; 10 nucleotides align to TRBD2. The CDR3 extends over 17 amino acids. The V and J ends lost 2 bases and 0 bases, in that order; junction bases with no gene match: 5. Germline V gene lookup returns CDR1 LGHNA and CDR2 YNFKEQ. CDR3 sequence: CASSQSGRVRSTDTQYF. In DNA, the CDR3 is TGTGCCAGCAGCCAAAGCGGGAGGGTAAGGAGCACAGATACGCAGTATTTT.

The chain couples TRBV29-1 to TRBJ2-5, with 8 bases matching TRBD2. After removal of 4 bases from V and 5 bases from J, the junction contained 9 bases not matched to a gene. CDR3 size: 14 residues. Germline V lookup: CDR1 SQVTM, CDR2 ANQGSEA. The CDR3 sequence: CSVGGEAGVETQYF. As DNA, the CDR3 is TGCAGCGTTGGAGGAGAAGCGGGAGTGGAGACCCAGTACTTC.

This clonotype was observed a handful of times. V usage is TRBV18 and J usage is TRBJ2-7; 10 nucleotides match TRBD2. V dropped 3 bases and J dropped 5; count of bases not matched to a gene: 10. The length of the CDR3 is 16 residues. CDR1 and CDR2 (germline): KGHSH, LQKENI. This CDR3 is CASSPHGLAGENEQYF. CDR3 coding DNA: TGTGCCAGCTCACCTCACGGGCTAGCGGGAGAAAACGAGCAGTACTTC. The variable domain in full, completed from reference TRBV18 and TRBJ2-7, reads NAGVMQNPRHLVRRRGQEARLRCSPMKGHSHVYWYRQLPEEGLKFMVYLQKENIIDESGMPKERFSAEFPKEGPSILRIQQVVRGDSAAYFCASSPHGLAGENEQYFGPGTRLTVT.

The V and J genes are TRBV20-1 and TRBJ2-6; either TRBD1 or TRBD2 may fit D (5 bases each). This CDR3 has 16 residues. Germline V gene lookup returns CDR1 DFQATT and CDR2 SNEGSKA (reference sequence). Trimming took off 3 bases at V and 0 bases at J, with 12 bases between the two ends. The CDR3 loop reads CSASPLRGSGANVLTF. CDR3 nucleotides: TGCAGTGCTAGTCCCTTGAGGGGCTCTGGGGCCAACGTCCTGACTTTC.

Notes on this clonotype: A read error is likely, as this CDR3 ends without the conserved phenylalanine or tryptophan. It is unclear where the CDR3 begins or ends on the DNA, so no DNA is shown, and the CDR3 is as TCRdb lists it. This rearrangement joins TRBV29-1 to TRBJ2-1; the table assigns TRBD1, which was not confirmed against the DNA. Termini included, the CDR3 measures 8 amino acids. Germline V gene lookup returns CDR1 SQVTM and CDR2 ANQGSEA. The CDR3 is CSVPPGQL.

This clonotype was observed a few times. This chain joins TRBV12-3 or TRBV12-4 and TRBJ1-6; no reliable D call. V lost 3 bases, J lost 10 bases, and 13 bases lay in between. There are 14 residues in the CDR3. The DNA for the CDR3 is TGTGCCAGCAGTTTCGGGCGCGGGAGGTCACCCCTCCACTTT. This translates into CASSFGRGRSPLHF.

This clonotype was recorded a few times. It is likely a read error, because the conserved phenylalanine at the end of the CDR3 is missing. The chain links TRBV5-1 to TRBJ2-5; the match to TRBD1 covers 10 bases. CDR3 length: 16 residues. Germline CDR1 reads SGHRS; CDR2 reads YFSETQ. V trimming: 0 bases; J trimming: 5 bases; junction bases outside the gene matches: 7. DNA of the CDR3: TGCGCCAGCAGCTTGGTCGGGACAGGGGATGGGGAGACCCAGTACCTC. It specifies CASSLVGTGDGETQYL.

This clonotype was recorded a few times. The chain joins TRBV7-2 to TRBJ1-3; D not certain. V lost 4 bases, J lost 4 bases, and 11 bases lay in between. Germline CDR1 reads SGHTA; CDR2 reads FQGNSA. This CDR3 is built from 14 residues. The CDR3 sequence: CASSSSSSGNTIYF. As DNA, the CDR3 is TGTGCCAGCAGCTCCAGCAGCTCCGGAAACACCATATATTTT. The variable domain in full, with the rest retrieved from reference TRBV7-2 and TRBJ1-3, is GAGVSQSPSNKVTEKGKDVELRCDPISGHTALYWYRQSLGQGLEFLIYFQGNSAPDKSGLPSDRFSAERTGGSVSTLTIQRTQQEDSAVYLCASSSSSSGNTIYFGEGSWLTVV.

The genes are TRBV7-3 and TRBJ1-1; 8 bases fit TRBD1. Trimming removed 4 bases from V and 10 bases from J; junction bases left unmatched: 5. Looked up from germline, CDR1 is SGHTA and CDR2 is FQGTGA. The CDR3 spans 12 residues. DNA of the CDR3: TGTGCCAGCAGCTCGACAGGGGACGGAGCTTTCTTT. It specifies CASSSTGDGAFF.

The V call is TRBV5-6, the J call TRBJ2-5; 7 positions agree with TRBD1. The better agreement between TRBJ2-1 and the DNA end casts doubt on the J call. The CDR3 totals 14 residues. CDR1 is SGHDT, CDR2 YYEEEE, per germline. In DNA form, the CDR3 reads TGTGCCAGCAAGCTGGACAGGCTGCCCAATGAGCAGTTCTTC. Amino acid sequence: CASKLDRLPNEQFF.

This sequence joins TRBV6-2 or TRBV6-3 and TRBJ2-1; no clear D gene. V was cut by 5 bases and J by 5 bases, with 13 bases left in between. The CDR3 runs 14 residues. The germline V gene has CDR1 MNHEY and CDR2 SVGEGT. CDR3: CASSKLSRNNEQFF. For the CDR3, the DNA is TGTGCCAGCAGTAAGTTGAGCAGAAACAATGAGCAGTTCTTC.

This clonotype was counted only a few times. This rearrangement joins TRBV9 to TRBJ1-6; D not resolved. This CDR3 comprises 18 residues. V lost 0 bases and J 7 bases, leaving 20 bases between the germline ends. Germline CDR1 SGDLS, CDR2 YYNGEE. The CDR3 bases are TGTGCCAGCAGCGTAGGGGTGCAGGCTCTGAACTCGAATTCACCCCTCCACTTT. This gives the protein CASSVGVQALNSNSPLHF.